This passage covers 11 T cell receptor beta chains from one sample sequenced in a study of vaccination and CD4 T cells after COVID-19. One entry per CDR3 protein results from TCRdb running MiXCR on the PCR reads. The sample includes approximately 20,000 distinct CDR3 sequences, roughly 63% of them seen just once. Sequencing used CD4+ T cells from blood, obtained after SARS-CoV-2 vaccination. These receptors were taken from a human donor who had recovered from COVID-19.

This clonotype has more than one count but fewer than ten. The chain uses TRBV20-1 and TRBJ1-1; D gene uncertain. Trimming shortened V by 2 bases and J by 4 bases, and 17 bases separated the two germline ends. Germline CDR1 and CDR2: DFQATT and SNEGSKA (reference sequence). The CDR3 is 15 residues long. CDR3 in DNA: TGCAGTGCTAGAAAAACGGCTTTCCGAGGCACTGAAGCTTTCTTT. It encodes CSARKTAFRGTEAFF.

This clonotype came up a few times. V gene TRBV2 combines with J gene TRBJ1-5, with 7 bases aligning to TRBD1. J was trimmed by 0 bases and V by 11 bases; bases with no gene match: 4. The CDR3 consists of 13 residues. Germline CDR1 SNHLY, CDR2 FYNNEI. CDR3: CAGQAYSNQPQHF. The CDR3 DNA reads as TGTGCCGGACAGGCTTATAGCAATCAGCCCCAGCATTTT.

The rearrangement joins TRBV7-3 to TRBJ2-1; TRBD1 is a possible D gene (5 bases). CDR1 is SGHTA, CDR2 FQGTGA, per germline. This CDR3 is 15 amino acids long. Trimming removed 3 bases at V and 5 bases at J, with 14 bases between. CDR3 in DNA: TGTGCCAGCAGCTTTGGCCCCAGGGAAGACAATGAGCAGTTCTTC. Its translation is CASSFGPREDNEQFF.

This sequence joins TRBV20-1 and TRBJ2-3; a weak D match, TRBD1 (5 bases). The CDR3 is made up of 13 amino acids. Germline V lookup: CDR1 DFQATT, CDR2 SNEGSKA (reference sequence). V lost 6 bases, J lost 2 bases, and 12 bases lay in between. Here the CDR3 DNA reads TGCAGTGCCTCTAAGGACAACACAGATACGCAGTATTTT. It is translated as CSASKDNTDTQYF.

This clonotype appeared a few times. The V call is TRBV7-2, the J call TRBJ1-2; D is unresolved. With 5 bases removed from V and 6 bases from J, the gap between germline ends came to 10 bases. This CDR3 has 12 residues. Germline V CDR1 and CDR2: SGHTA, FQGNSA. The CDR3 DNA sequence: TGTGCCAGCAGCCGCGACAACAATGGCTACACCTTC. The encoded protein is CASSRDNNGYTF.

This clonotype was detected only a few times. This chain links TRBV19 with TRBJ2-5; 10 bases are a match to TRBD1. The CDR3 covers 15 residues. Germline CDR1 is LNHDA and CDR2 is SQIVND (reference sequence). Trimming cost V 3 bases and J 5 bases; bases outside gene matches: 6. CDR3 residues: CASSMATGGRETQYF. The CDR3 DNA is TGTGCCAGTAGTATGGCGACAGGGGGCCGGGAGACCCAGTACTTC.

The CDR3 DNA reads as TGTGCCAGCAGTGATACTAGCGGCAGCTCCTACAATGAGCAGTTCTTC. The encoded protein is CASSDTSGSSYNEQFF. The chain is built from TRBV25-1 and TRBJ2-1; TRBD2 agrees at 8 bases. This CDR3 contains 16 residues. Germline trimming cut 3 bases from V and 0 bases from J; bases unmatched to any gene: 4. Per the germline V gene, CDR1 is MGHDK and CDR2 is SYGVNS.

The rearrangement links TRBV6-1 to TRBJ1-1, with D maybe TRBD1 (6 bases). CDR3 length equals 15 residues. Trimming shortened V by 6 bases and J by 5 bases, and 19 bases separated the two germline ends. Germline assignment: CDR1 MNHNS and CDR2 SASEGT. This CDR3 is CASSRRGGRVTEAFF. In DNA, the CDR3 is TGTGCCAGCAGCCGCCGGGGGGGGCGGGTAACTGAAGCTTTCTTT.

The chain has TRBV6-1 and TRBJ2-7; possibly TRBD1 or TRBD2 for D (5 bases each). Germline CDR1 and CDR2: MNHNS and SASEGT. This CDR3 is 11 amino acids long. V was pared by 2 bases and J by 12 bases, with 11 bases between. In DNA, the CDR3 is TGTGCCAGCAGTGAAATGAGGGGACCGTACTTC. Protein: CASSEMRGPYF.

This chain joins TRBV27 and TRBJ2-1; D is perhaps TRBD1 (5 bases). Germline V lookup: CDR1 MNHEY, CDR2 SMNVEV (reference sequence). The CDR3 runs to 15 residues. Trimming stripped 5 bases from V and 0 bases from J, with 11 bases between. This chain's CDR3 is CASSQQGASYNEQFF. CDR3 DNA sequence: TGTGCCAGCAGTCAGCAGGGTGCCTCCTACAATGAGCAGTTCTTC.

In its sample, this clonotype was seen a few times. The V gene is TRBV20-1, the J gene TRBJ1-5; TRBD1 aligns across 10 bases. The CDR3 totals 15 residues. Germline-derived CDR1 and CDR2 are DFQATT and SNEGSKA (reference sequence). The V segment lost 1 base and the J segment 4 bases; nucleotides outside the gene matches: 4. The CDR3 protein is CSARVDRGPNQPQHF. The CDR3 bases are TGCAGTGCTAGAGTTGACAGGGGGCCGAATCAGCCCCAGCATTTT.